The next 6 T cell receptor beta chains were all read from a single sample in a study of T cell repertoires in cytomegalovirus infection. TCRdb ran MiXCR on the reads and lists one entry per CDR3 protein. Among approximately 250,000 distinct CDR3 sequences listed, 9% to 15% were seen once. Input material: PBMCs. The receptor set was obtained from a human donor in good health (CMV status not recorded). Some clones in this sample may be carry-over from other donors' samples.

This clonotype turned up a few times. This rearrangement joins TRBV5-5 to TRBJ2-7, with 13 bases matching TRBD2. CDR1 is SGHKS and CDR2 is YYEKEE in the germline V gene (reference sequence). V shed 5 bases, J shed 1 base, and the junction held 6 bases outside the gene matches. This CDR3 region has 16 residues. CDR3 DNA sequence: TGTGCCAGCAGTTATGGGACTAGCGGGGCTTCCTACGAGCAGTACTTC. It codes for CASSYGTSGASYEQYF.

This clonotype occurred many times. The chain combines TRBV7-2 with TRBJ1-1, with TRBD1 identical over 7 bases. Germline lookup yields CDR1 SGHTA and CDR2 FQGNSA. The V and J ends lost 5 bases and 0 bases, in that order; junction bases with no gene match: 6. This CDR3 has 15 residues. CDR3 bases: TGTGCCAGCAGCCGGGGGGACAGTCTGAACACTGAAGCTTTCTTT. It yields the protein CASSRGDSLNTEAFF.

This clonotype was observed at least ten times. The V gene is TRBV2, the J gene TRBJ1-5; D might be TRBD1 (6 bases). Germline CDR1 and CDR2: SNHLY and FYNNEI. Trimming removed 9 bases at V and 11 bases at J, with 23 bases between. This CDR3 has 14 amino acids. CDR3 in DNA: TGTGCCAGTCACCGGGACCTTTCATCAGGGGCCCAGCATTTT. Encoded protein: CASHRDLSSGAQHF.

The chain has TRBV20-1 and TRBJ2-7; a possible D gene is TRBD2 (5 bases). Trimming pared 0 bases from V and 4 bases from J, leaving 16 bases between. This CDR3 comprises 15 residues. Germline V gene lookup returns CDR1 DFQATT and CDR2 SNEGSKA (reference sequence). CDR3 residues: CSARDVAEVSYEQYF. CDR3 coding DNA: TGCAGTGCTAGAGATGTGGCGGAGGTTTCGTACGAGCAGTACTTC.

The CDR3 is CASSLGGDAKNIQYF. The CDR3 DNA sequence: TGTGCCAGCAGCTTAGGAGGAGACGCCAAAAACATTCAGTACTTC. The chain combines TRBV11-3 with TRBJ2-4; no clear D gene. Trimming stripped 1 base from V and 1 base from J, with 8 bases between. CDR3 length equals 15 residues. The germline V gene has CDR1 SGHNT and CDR2 YENEEA.

This clonotype appeared a few times. The chain uses TRBV9 and TRBJ2-1; D call uncertain. Germline CDR1 reads SGDLS; CDR2 reads YYNGEE. The germline V and J ends were trimmed by 1 base and 10 bases, with 12 bases remaining between them. The CDR3 is 13 amino acids. The CDR3: CASSVTSQGEQFF. As DNA, the CDR3 is TGTGCCAGCAGCGTAACGTCCCAAGGAGAGCAGTTCTTC.